The clone carrying this TCR beta chain was observed at least ten times. The sample comes from a study of T cells after yellow fever vaccination. Via MiXCR, TCRdb re-called the 5' RACE reads, giving one row per CDR3 protein. The table records 150,000 to 200,000 distinct CDR3 sequences, 11% of them present only once. The germline gives CDR1 LGHNA, CDR2 YSLEER. The CDR3 extends over 18 amino acids. V was clipped by 4 bases and J by 2 bases, with 22 bases between them. The receptor was isolated from a man between 18 and 35 years old who received the YFV17D yellow fever vaccine. Sequencing used CD8+ T cells sorted from PBMCs, obtained 15 days after the yellow fever booster vaccination. The J gene is TRBJ2-3, the V gene TRBV4-3, with D perhaps matching TRBD2 (5 bases). The CDR3 loop is CASSRRSARDPYTDTQYF. The CDR3 nucleotides are TGCGCCAGCAGCCGACGTAGCGCCCGAGACCCCTACACAGATACGCAGTATTTT.